One and the same sample provided the 24 T cell receptor beta chains below, sequenced in a study of identical twins. Each CDR3 protein gets one entry after TCRdb re-called the 5' RACE reads with MiXCR. In the table there are about 240,000 distinct CDR3 sequences, 10% to 13% of which are singletons. Material for sequencing was memory T cells sorted from blood. These TCRs come from a middle-aged man in good health.

In its sample, this clonotype was seen many times. The rearrangement uses TRBV6-1 and TRBJ1-5; 7 nucleotides match TRBD1. CDR1 is MNHNS, CDR2 SASEGT, per germline. The junction had 4 bases not matched to a gene; V was cut back by 5 bases and J by 3 bases. CDR3 length: 14 amino acids. The CDR3 nucleotides read TGTGCCAGCAGTAAGACAGGGATCAATCAGCCCCAGCATTTT. It is translated as CASSKTGINQPQHF.

This clonotype showed up many times. V is TRBV20-1 and J is TRBJ2-3; TRBD2 aligns across 8 bases. Unmatched junction bases numbered 7, after V lost 4 bases and J lost 4 bases. This CDR3 comprises 14 residues. The germline V gene encodes CDR1 DFQATT and CDR2 SNEGSKA (reference sequence). In DNA, the CDR3 is TGCAGTGCTATCAGCGGGAGTTCGTCAGATACGCAGTATTTT. Translated, it gives CSAISGSSSDTQYF.

The J gene is TRBJ1-4, the V gene TRBV12-3 or TRBV12-4; D is undetermined. The CDR3 sequence is 13 residues long. V was shortened by 8 bases and J by 0 bases, with 7 bases between the two germline ends. The CDR3 reads CASFRSTNEKLFF. The CDR3 coding sequence is TGTGCCAGCTTTAGGTCAACTAATGAAAAACTGTTTTTT.

This chain uses TRBV7-9 with TRBJ2-3, with TRBD2 matching over 11 bases. The CDR3 totals 17 residues. The germline V gene encodes CDR1 SEHNR and CDR2 FQNEAQ (reference sequence). Trimming cost V 7 bases and J 0 bases; bases outside gene matches: 9. The CDR3 nucleotides read TGTGCCAGCACCAAACTAAGACTAGCGGGAAGCACAGATACGCAGTATTTT. Translation gives CASTKLRLAGSTDTQYF.

This clonotype came up many times. Written as DNA, the CDR3 is TGTGCCAGCAGCCTTCCGGGATATGGTGGGGCCAACGTCCTGACTTTC. It yields the protein CASSLPGYGGANVLTF. J is TRBJ2-6 and V is TRBV9; maybe TRBD2 (5 bases). This CDR3 is built from 16 residues. Germline V gene sequence: CDR1 SGDLS, CDR2 YYNGEE. Trimming shortened V by 4 bases and J by 3 bases, and 14 bases separated the two germline ends.

The sample holds a few counts of this clonotype. The rearrangement uses TRBV20-1 and TRBJ2-2; no definite D call. Trimming shortened V by 3 bases and J by 5 bases, and 13 bases separated the two germline ends. Germline CDR1 reads DFQATT; CDR2 reads SNEGSKA (reference sequence). The CDR3 spans 14 residues. CDR3 sequence (DNA): TGCAGTGCTAGTCCGGAGTTTTGGACCGGGGAGCTGTTTTTT. This gives the protein CSASPEFWTGELFF.

CDR3 coding DNA: TGTGCCAGCAGTTTTGCGGGTTACGGAGGCTACACCTTC. As protein: CASSFAGYGGYTF. The genes are TRBV12-3 or TRBV12-4 and TRBJ1-2, with D unresolved. V was shortened by 3 bases and J by 8 bases, with 13 bases between the two germline ends. The CDR3 has 13 amino acids.

This clonotype was observed many times. The chain uses TRBV5-5 and TRBJ2-4; tentative D call: TRBD2 (6 bases). Trimming shortened V by 4 bases and J by 2 bases, and 13 bases separated the two germline ends. The germline V gene has CDR1 SGHKS and CDR2 YYEKEE (reference sequence). The CDR3 extends over 15 amino acids. The CDR3 here is CASSPAGLSKNIQYF. In DNA form, the CDR3 reads TGTGCCAGCAGCCCGGCGGGGTTGTCCAAAAACATTCAGTACTTC.

This clonotype was observed a handful of times. The genes are TRBV7-3 and TRBJ2-1, with D perhaps TRBD2 (5 bases). The ends were cut back, 4 bases at V and 5 bases at J, with 24 bases in the middle. CDR1 is SGHTA, CDR2 FQGTGA, per germline. The CDR3 runs to 18 residues. Here the CDR3 DNA reads TGTGCCAGCAGCTCTCCCCAACGGGGATATCAAAGGAACAATGAGCAGTTCTTC. Protein product: CASSSPQRGYQRNNEQFF. Drawing the rest from reference TRBV7-3 and TRBJ2-1, the complete variable domain is GAGVSQTPSNKVTEKGKYVELRCDPISGHTALYWYRQSLGQGPEFLIYFQGTGAADDSGLPNDRFFAVRPEGSVSTLKIQRTERGDSAVYLCASSSPQRGYQRNNEQFFGPGTRLTVL.

The V call is TRBV28, the J call TRBJ2-7; D unclear. The CDR3 length is 13 residues. With 7 bases removed from V and 2 bases from J, the gap between germline ends came to 12 bases. Germline CDR1 and CDR2: MDHEN and SYDVKM. The CDR3 protein is CASISAGAYEQYF. The CDR3 DNA sequence: TGTGCCAGCATATCCGCTGGGGCCTACGAGCAGTACTTC.

CDR3 sequence: CASSPLGPGGTEAFF. In DNA form, the CDR3 reads TGTGCCAGCAGTCCTCTCGGTCCCGGGGGCACTGAAGCTTTCTTT. J is TRBJ1-1 and V is TRBV27; a weak D match, TRBD1 (5 bases). CDR3 length equals 15 residues. Germline V gives CDR1 MNHEY, CDR2 SMNVEV (reference sequence). V was trimmed by 5 bases and J by 4 bases, leaving 17 bases between them.

This clonotype turned up a few times. J is TRBJ2-3 and V is TRBV29-1; 7 bases line up with TRBD2. V shed 6 bases, J shed 6 bases, and the junction held 15 bases outside the gene matches. CDR1 is SQVTM and CDR2 is ANQGSEA in the germline V gene. The CDR3 runs to 15 residues. The CDR3 here is CSVALGGAGVDTQYF. DNA for the CDR3: TGCAGCGTGGCACTAGGCGGGGCGGGGGTCGATACGCAGTATTTT.

There are many counts of this clonotype. The chain is built from TRBV4-1 and TRBJ1-1; D is unresolved. The CDR3 runs 14 residues. Per the germline V gene, CDR1 is MGHRA and CDR2 is YSYEKL. The germline V and J ends were trimmed by 1 base and 6 bases, with 12 bases remaining between them. Here the CDR3 DNA reads TGCGCCAGCAGCCAAGGTCTAGGCCGGGCTGAAGCTTTCTTT. It is translated as CASSQGLGRAEAFF.

This clonotype was recorded many times. The chain links TRBV7-9 to TRBJ2-7; no clear D. CDR3 length: 12 amino acids. V lost 3 bases and J lost 3, with 6 bases in between. Germline CDR1 and CDR2: SEHNR and FQNEAQ (reference sequence). CDR3 bases: TGTGCCAGCAGCTTTCTTAGCTACGAGCAGTACTTC. The encoded protein is CASSFLSYEQYF. The variable domain in full, with the rest retrieved from reference TRBV7-9 and TRBJ2-7, is DTGVSQNPRHKITKRGQNVTFRCDPISEHNRLYWYRQTLGQGPEFLTYFQNEAQLEKSRLLSDRFSAERPKGSFSTLEIQRTEQGDSAMYLCASSFLSYEQYFGPGTRLTVT.

V is TRBV20-1 and J is TRBJ1-1; no definite D call. Germline CDR1 is DFQATT and CDR2 is SNEGSKA (reference sequence). The length of the CDR3 is 13 residues. The CDR3 DNA follows: TGCAGGGGTACAGACGTTTTGAACACTGAAGCTTTCTTT. Amino acid sequence: CRGTDVLNTEAFF.

This clonotype was observed at least ten times. The V gene is TRBV20-1, the J gene TRBJ1-4; the D gene is possibly TRBD1 (6 bases). This CDR3 has 11 residues. In germline, CDR1 is DFQATT, CDR2 SNEGSKA (reference sequence). V was pared by 6 bases and J by 8 bases, with 10 bases between. CDR3: CSARGWEKLFF. The CDR3 nucleotides are TGCAGTGCAAGGGGGTGGGAAAAACTGTTTTTT.

V and J are TRBV3-1 and TRBJ2-3; the D call may be TRBD1 or TRBD2 (5 bases each). The CDR3 has 17 amino acids. Looked up from germline, CDR1 is LGHDT and CDR2 is YNNKEL (reference sequence). V was cut by 1 base and J by 3 bases, with 17 bases left in between. The CDR3 nucleotides are TGTGCCAGCAGCCAAGTGGTAAAGGGGAGAGAAACAGATACGCAGTATTTT. Translating it yields CASSQVVKGRETDTQYF.

This clonotype was observed a few times. V usage is TRBV3-1 and J usage is TRBJ1-6, with D possibly TRBD1 on 5 matching bases. This CDR3 is 14 amino acids long. Germline CDR1 is LGHDT and CDR2 is YNNKEL (reference sequence). The V gene lost 4 bases and the J gene lost 7 bases, with 11 bases spanning the gap. The CDR3 DNA follows: TGTGCCAGCAGCCTGAAGGGGAAGAATTCACCCCTCCACTTT. This encodes CASSLKGKNSPLHF.

In its sample, this clonotype was seen many times. J is TRBJ2-4 and V is TRBV5-6, with D unresolved. Between the trimmed V and J ends, which lost 1 base and 0 bases, there was a span of 14 bases. The CDR3 is 17 amino acids. Germline CDR1 SGHDT, CDR2 YYEEEE. CDR3 loop: CASSLSLSGLAKNIQYF. DNA for the CDR3: TGTGCCAGCAGCTTGTCGCTCTCGGGTTTAGCCAAAAACATTCAGTACTTC.

V gene TRBV20-1 combines with J gene TRBJ2-7, with D possibly being TRBD1 or TRBD2 (5 bases each). The CDR3 has 13 amino acids. The V gene lost 0 bases and the J gene lost 4 bases, with 10 bases spanning the gap. The germline gives CDR1 DFQATT, CDR2 SNEGSKA (reference sequence). CDR3 in amino acids: CSARDPGQYEQYF. The CDR3 nucleotides are TGCAGTGCTAGAGACCCGGGGCAATACGAGCAGTACTTC.

Only a few counts were recorded for this clonotype. The chain carries TRBV7-6 and TRBJ2-2; 10 positions match TRBD1. Unmatched junction bases numbered 5, after V lost 7 bases and J lost 3 bases. The CDR3 loop spans 15 amino acids. Germline V gene lookup returns CDR1 SGHVS and CDR2 FNYEAQ. The CDR3 here is CASTLGQGHTGELFF. Written as DNA, the CDR3 is TGTGCCAGCACCTTGGGACAGGGGCACACCGGGGAGCTGTTTTTT.

V is TRBV28 and J is TRBJ1-3, with D perhaps matching TRBD1 (5 bases). The germline V and J ends were trimmed by 6 bases and 2 bases, with 5 bases remaining between them. CDR3 length equals 12 residues. The germline V gene encodes CDR1 MDHEN and CDR2 SYDVKM. CDR3 in amino acids: CASRGPGNTIYF. The CDR3 DNA is TGTGCCAGCAGGGGGCCTGGAAACACCATATATTTT.

This clonotype was observed many times. The gene calls are TRBV3-1 and TRBJ2-7, with no clear D. Trimming removed 1 base at V and 0 bases at J, with 13 bases between. In germline, CDR1 is LGHDT, CDR2 YNNKEL (reference sequence). The CDR3 loop spans 16 amino acids. The CDR3, as DNA: TGTGCCAGCAGCCAAGTCAACGGAAGGAGCTCCTACGAGCAGTACTTC. As protein: CASSQVNGRSSYEQYF.

The CDR3 loop reads CASSPPTGTGDLTQYF. The CDR3 DNA follows: TGTGCCAGCAGCCCTCCCACCGGGACAGGGGACTTGACCCAGTACTTC. The chain links TRBV13 to TRBJ2-5, with TRBD1 matching over 10 bases. In germline, CDR1 is PRHDT, CDR2 FYEKMQ (reference sequence). After removal of 5 bases from V and 7 bases from J, the junction contained 13 bases not matched to a gene. This CDR3 is 16 amino acids long. The variable domain in full, with the rest retrieved from reference TRBV13 and TRBJ2-5, is AAGVIQSPRHLIKEKRETATLKCYPIPRHDTVYWYQQGPGQDPQFLISFYEKMQSDKGSIPDRFSAQQFSDYHSELNMSSLELGDSALYFCASSPPTGTGDLTQYFGPGTRLLVL.